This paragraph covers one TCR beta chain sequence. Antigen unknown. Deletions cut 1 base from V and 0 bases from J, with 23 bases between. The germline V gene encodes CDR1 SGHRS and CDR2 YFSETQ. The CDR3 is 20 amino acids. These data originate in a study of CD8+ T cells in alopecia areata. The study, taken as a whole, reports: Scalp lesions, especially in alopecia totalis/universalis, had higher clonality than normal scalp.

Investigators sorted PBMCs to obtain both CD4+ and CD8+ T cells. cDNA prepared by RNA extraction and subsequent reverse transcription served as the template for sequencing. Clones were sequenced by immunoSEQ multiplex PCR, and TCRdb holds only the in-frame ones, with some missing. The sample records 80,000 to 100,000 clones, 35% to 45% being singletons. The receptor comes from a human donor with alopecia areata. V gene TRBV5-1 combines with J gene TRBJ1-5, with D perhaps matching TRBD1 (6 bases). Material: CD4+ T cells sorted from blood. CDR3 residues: CASSLCREYRVYLSNQPQHF. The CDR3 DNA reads TGCGCCAGCAGCTTGTGCCGGGAATACAGGGTCTACCTTAGCAATCAGCCCCAGCATTTT.